Listed below are T cell receptor beta chains from one sample, sequenced in a study of monozygotic twins with inflammatory bowel disease. TCRdb reanalyzed the 5' RACE reads and collapses them to one entry per CDR3 protein, without DNA. Its listing shows about 420,000 distinct CDR3 sequences. The material sequenced was blood. These receptors came from a human donor with ulcerative colitis or Crohn's disease, or a healthy co-twin of an affected twin (not recorded which). Both conserved end residues are part of each CDR3. Fields, in order: CDR3 protein, J gene, V gene.

CDR3 protein: CASSYSVSGANVLTF
J gene: TRBJ2-6
V gene: TRBV6-2/TRBV6-3

CDR3 protein: CASSLEVDRRGNTQYF
J gene: TRBJ2-3
V gene: TRBV7-9

CDR3 protein: CASYDRGAGNTIYF
J gene: TRBJ1-3
V gene: TRBV6-2/TRBV6-3

CDR3 protein: CSADRPGNSPLHF
J gene: TRBJ1-6
V gene: TRBV20-1

CDR3 protein: CATSEAGGGTSGSFEQFF
J gene: TRBJ2-1
V gene: TRBV24-1

CDR3 protein: CASSYSIRSTYNEQFF
J gene: TRBJ2-1
V gene: TRBV6-5

CDR3 protein: CASRWTVQETQYF
J gene: TRBJ2-5
V gene: TRBV6-6

CDR3 protein: CASSQEDATPNYGYTF
J gene: TRBJ1-2
V gene: TRBV4-2

CDR3 protein: CASSPKPYEQYF
J gene: TRBJ2-7
V gene: TRBV18

CDR3 protein: CATSRVSGVGANVLTF
J gene: TRBJ2-6
V gene: TRBV15

CDR3 protein: CASSLTGTLNTEAFF
J gene: TRBJ1-1
V gene: TRBV5-1

CDR3 protein: CASSPHPEDRVVQPQHF
J gene: TRBJ1-5
V gene: TRBV5-5

CDR3 protein: CASSLDRPETQYF
J gene: TRBJ2-5
V gene: TRBV5-1

CDR3 protein: CASGPGKQETQYF
J gene: TRBJ2-5
V gene: TRBV5-1

CDR3 protein: CARSYDTRYGYTF
J gene: TRBJ1-2
V gene: TRBV27

CDR3 protein: CSVDGQGLSTGELFF
J gene: TRBJ2-2
V gene: TRBV29-1

CDR3 protein: CASSLGDSGGYEKLFF
J gene: TRBJ1-4
V gene: TRBV7-9

CDR3 protein: CASRRQANTEAFF
J gene: TRBJ1-1
V gene: TRBV6-6